Below, 21 T cell receptor beta chains from the same sample are listed, as sequenced in a study of T cells in Graves' hyperthyroidism and ophthalmopathy. There were TCR beta CDR3 regions amplified from RNA transcripts. The HTBI primer set was used in a first-round RT-PCR of the TCR CDR3. In TCRdb, the multiplex PCR reads were re-called with MiXCR into one record per CDR3 protein. The sample contains 560,000 or so distinct CDR3 sequences, around 46% of which appear only once. The sample was peripheral blood or thyroid tissue (not recorded which). The source of these receptors is a woman younger than 30 with Graves' hyperthyroidism.

This chain links TRBV19 with TRBJ1-5; 9 bases align to TRBD1. Germline CDR1 LNHDA, CDR2 SQIVND (reference sequence). Trimming at V came to 4 bases and at J to 8 bases, leaving 9 bases not matched to a gene. CDR3 length: 15 residues. CDR3 nucleotides: TGTGCCAGTAGTACACGGACTACAGGGGGCAAGCCCCAGCATTTT. Protein: CASSTRTTGGKPQHF.

The rearrangement uses TRBV2 and TRBJ1-2, with 7 bases fitting TRBD1. The CDR3 totals 13 residues. J was trimmed by 4 bases and V by 5 bases; bases with no gene match: 4. CDR1 SNHLY and CDR2 FYNNEI come from the germline V gene. CDR3 DNA: TGTGCCAGCAGTAAACAGGGGATCTATGGCTACACCTTC. Translated, it gives CASSKQGIYGYTF.

Many counts were recorded for this clonotype. The J gene is TRBJ1-2, the V gene TRBV15, with TRBD1 as a possible D gene (5 bases). Trimming pared 3 bases from V and 6 bases from J, leaving 23 bases between. The CDR3 is made up of 17 amino acids. CDR1 and CDR2 from the germline V gene are LNHNV and YYDKDF (reference sequence). The CDR3 spells CATSSYPWRRGIHGYTF. The CDR3 DNA sequence: TGTGCCACCAGCAGCTACCCTTGGAGAAGGGGTATTCATGGCTACACCTTC.

This clonotype came up once. This chain connects TRBV20-1 to TRBJ1-5; D unresolved. From germline, CDR1 is DFQATT and CDR2 SNEGSKA (reference sequence). Trimming shortened V by 3 bases and J by 0 bases, and 15 bases separated the two germline ends. CDR3 length equals 16 residues. CDR3 DNA: TGCAGTGCTAGCGTTGGCAGCTTCTATAGCAATCAGCCCCAGCATTTT. Its protein is CSASVGSFYSNQPQHF.

This clonotype was observed a few times. This chain joins TRBV6-5 and TRBJ2-5, with D unresolved. This CDR3 has 11 residues. Trimming stripped 1 base from V and 5 bases from J, with 2 bases between. In germline, CDR1 is MNHEY, CDR2 SVGAGI. The CDR3 DNA reads TGTGCCAGCAGTTACTTTGAGACCCAGTACTTC. This encodes CASSYFETQYF.

The chain has TRBV7-9 and TRBJ1-5; D perhaps matches TRBD1 (5 bases). The V end lost 11 bases, the J end lost 5 bases, and 19 bases lay between the germline ends. The CDR3 is 14 residues long. Germline CDR1 is SEHNR and CDR2 is FQNEAQ (reference sequence). In DNA, the CDR3 is TGTGCCTGGAGTCCACGAGGGGATCATCAGCCCCAGCATTTT. Translating gives CAWSPRGDHQPQHF.

The chain employs TRBV14 and TRBJ1-1; TRBD1 matches 10 bases. This CDR3 spans 14 amino acids. The V gene end was trimmed by 9 bases and the J gene end by 3 bases; junction bases not matched to a gene: 7. CDR1 is SGHDN, CDR2 FVKESK, per germline. The CDR3 protein is CASLRGTGDTEAFF. DNA for the CDR3: TGTGCCAGTCTTCGGGGGACAGGGGACACTGAAGCTTTCTTT.

Ten or more counts support this clonotype. The rearrangement joins TRBV7-9 to TRBJ2-5, with 9 bases lining up with TRBD2. Trimming took 8 bases from V and 5 from J; bases not matched to a gene: 6. The germline CDR1 and CDR2 sequences are SEHNR and FQNEAQ (reference sequence). The CDR3 runs to 13 residues. The CDR3 DNA sequence: TGTGCCAGCGGGCTAGCGGGATCGGAGACCCAGTACTTC. Translation: CASGLAGSETQYF.

This clonotype was seen a few times. The gene calls are TRBV7-9 and TRBJ2-7; weak D call: TRBD1 (6 bases). The CDR3 runs 14 residues. The germline V gene has CDR1 SEHNR and CDR2 FQNEAQ (reference sequence). The V end lost 1 base, the J end lost 5 bases, and 12 bases lay between the germline ends. The CDR3 here is CASSLGVGADEQYF. For the CDR3, the DNA is TGTGCCAGCAGCTTAGGGGTGGGGGCTGACGAGCAGTACTTC.

This clonotype came up once. One end of the junction varies from germline; a read error may be responsible. The gene calls are TRBV10-3 and TRBJ2-7, with D hard to call. CDR3 length: 14 residues. Germline V gene data show CDR1 as ENHRY and CDR2 as SYGVKD. The CDR3, as DNA: TGTGCCAGCAGTTACTCCGGGCAGGTGGACGAGCAGTACTTC. Translating it yields CASSYSGQVDEQYF.

In regard to this clonotype: At one end the junction does not follow the germline gene, possibly because of a read error. The J gene is TRBJ2-7, the V gene TRBV10-3; D is unresolved. Per the germline V gene, CDR1 is ENHRY and CDR2 is SYGVKD. This CDR3 contains 13 residues. CDR3 residues: CASSVVSPYEQYF. CDR3 DNA sequence: TGTGCCAGCAGTGTCGTGTCGCCGTACGAGCAGTACTTC.

The CDR3 sequence: CASSLPGQGEAFF. For the CDR3, the DNA is TGTGCCAGCAGCCTCCCTGGACAGGGTGAAGCTTTCTTT. The chain couples TRBV7-3 to TRBJ1-1, with TRBD1 identical over 8 bases. This CDR3 comprises 13 residues. The germline V gene encodes CDR1 SGHTA and CDR2 FQGTGA. With 5 bases clipped from V and 7 bases from J, the junction kept 6 bases outside the gene matches.

The chain uses TRBV2 and TRBJ2-2, with D perhaps given as TRBD1 or TRBD2 (6 bases each). V lost 7 bases, J lost 1 base, and 10 bases lay in between. Germline CDR1 reads SNHLY; CDR2 reads FYNNEI. The CDR3 contains 14 residues. In nucleotides, the CDR3 is TGTGCCAGCATGGCGGGACAGAACACCGGGGAGCTGTTTTTT. This codes for CASMAGQNTGELFF. Full variable domain (outside the CDR3, taken from reference TRBV2 and TRBJ2-2): EPEVTQTPSHQVTQMGQEVILRCVPISNHLYFYWYRQILGQKVEFLVSFYNNEISEKSEIFDDQFSVERPDGSNFTLKIRSTKLEDSAMYFCASMAGQNTGELFFGEGSRLTVL.

This clonotype was counted many times. This sequence joins TRBV7-3 and TRBJ1-4; maybe TRBD1 (5 bases). Germline CDR1 SGHTA, CDR2 FQGTGA. This CDR3 has 15 amino acids. Trimming shortened V by 0 bases and J by 3 bases, and 8 bases separated the two germline ends. CDR3 sequence reads: CASSLTAGPNEKLFF. The CDR3, as DNA: TGTGCCAGCAGCTTAACGGCGGGACCTAATGAAAAACTGTTTTTT.

About this clonotype: A junction boundary mismatches the germline segment, possibly from a read error. The J gene is TRBJ2-5, the V gene TRBV20-1, with 7 positions matching TRBD2. This CDR3 contains 15 residues. From germline, CDR1 is DFQATT and CDR2 SNEGSKA (reference sequence). This CDR3 reads CSADVPGLRKETRYF. The CDR3 DNA is TGCAGTGCCGACGTACCGGGACTACGGAAAGAGACCCGGTACTTC.

About this clonotype: A much larger clone differs by one base, so this may be a read error. J is TRBJ2-7 and V is TRBV10-3, with D possibly called TRBD1 or TRBD2 (5 bases each). Trimming removed 2 bases from V and 4 bases from J, with 12 bases in between. The CDR3 runs 14 residues. Germline-derived CDR1 and CDR2 are ENHRY and SYGVKD. The CDR3 region has the DNA TGTGCCATCAGTGAGGGCAGGGACGCATACGAGCAGTACTTC. Amino acid sequence: CAISEGRDAYEQYF.

The genes are TRBV7-9 and TRBJ1-1, with D tentatively TRBD1 (5 bases). This CDR3 has 16 amino acids. Germline CDR1 is SEHNR and CDR2 is FQNEAQ (reference sequence). V lost 7 bases, J lost 2 bases, and 20 bases lay in between. This CDR3 is CASMPLLPGINTEAFF. The CDR3 DNA reads TGTGCCAGCATGCCTCTCCTCCCAGGGATTAACACTGAAGCTTTCTTT.

This clonotype has a count of ten or more. The rearrangement uses TRBV19 and TRBJ2-5, with 7 bases lining up with TRBD1. This CDR3 is 12 amino acids long. V shed 10 bases and J 1 base; nucleotides not matched to a gene: 3. The germline CDR1 and CDR2 sequences are LNHDA and SQIVND (reference sequence). The CDR3 reads CATRDSQETQYF. CDR3 nucleotide sequence: TGTGCCACCAGGGACAGCCAAGAGACCCAGTACTTC.

Concerning this clonotype itself: A much larger clone lies one base from this, so it may be a read error. The chain uses TRBV2 and TRBJ2-5, with 12 bases aligning to TRBD2. This CDR3 has 15 residues. From germline, CDR1 is SNHLY and CDR2 FYNNEI. CDR3 in amino acids: CATSETSGSPETQYF. In nucleotides, the CDR3 is TGTGCCACCAGTGAGACTAGCGGGAGCCCAGAGACCCAGTACTTC.

The rearrangement uses TRBV2 and TRBJ1-3; D is unclear. Germline V gene lookup returns CDR1 SNHLY and CDR2 FYNNEI. Trimming left V 6 bases short and J 4 bases short, with 16 bases between. This CDR3 has 15 amino acids. Here the CDR3 reads CASRPLGTAGNTIYF. The CDR3, as DNA: TGTGCCAGCAGACCACTCGGAACAGCCGGAAACACCATATATTTT.

The chain uses TRBV5-8 and TRBJ2-7; TRBD2 aligns across 12 bases. Looked up from germline, CDR1 is SGHTS and CDR2 is YDEGEE. The length of the CDR3 is 16 residues. The J segment lost 2 bases and the V segment lost 0 bases, leaving 3 bases of the junction unmatched. CDR3 loop: CASSLAGLAGPYEQYF. CDR3 sequence (DNA): TGTGCCAGCAGCTTGGCAGGACTAGCGGGACCCTACGAGCAGTACTTC.